This T cell receptor (beta chain) was sequenced during a study of CD8+ T cells in alopecia areata. About the study: Treated patients received severity scores based on the percentage of scalp area affected. General study results and limits: Significant decreases in scalp clonality and expanded CD8+ clones followed tofacitinib treatment. On tofacitinib, scalp and blood still held many of the expanded lesional clones.

Treatment in this sample: oral pan-JAK inhibitor, 5-10 mg twice daily. Separation by sorting yielded CD4+ and CD8+ T cells from PBMCs. With 1 base clipped from V and 5 bases from J, the junction kept 7 bases outside the gene matches. Germline V CDR1 and CDR2: SGHTA, FQGNSA. The CDR3 is 15 amino acids. The authors extracted RNA and reverse transcribed it into cDNA as the sequencing template. Data came from immunoSEQ multiplex PCR; TCRdb stores just in-frame clones and leaves some out. The sample shows about 200,000 clones, roughly 64% of them seen only once. For this clone: Its antigen is still unknown.

The chain recombines TRBV7-2 with TRBJ2-5, with 7 bases that match TRBD2. Source: CD4+ T cells sorted from blood, taken at week 24, from a patient treated with tofacitinib. This sequence originates from a human donor with alopecia areata. CDR3 residues: CASSLVGGEWETQYF. The CDR3 nucleotides read TGTGCCAGCAGCTTAGTGGGAGGGGAGTGGGAGACCCAGTACTTC.